These 17 T cell receptor beta chains came from one sample sequenced in a study of radiotherapy plus CTLA-4 blockade in lung cancer. Method: immunoSEQ multiplex PCR; TCRdb's copy keeps in-frame clones and lacks some. The table includes about 49,000 clones, 76% detected once. The sample in question was peripheral blood, obtained from a patient treated with radiotherapy plus ipilimumab. All receptors derive from a human donor with non-small cell lung cancer who had stable disease on radiotherapy plus ipilimumab.

This clone was seen a few times. The V gene is TRBV28, the J gene TRBJ1-2; D uncertain. Trimming shortened V by 3 bases and J by 0 bases, and 8 bases separated the two germline ends. The V gene's germline CDR1 is MDHEN and CDR2 SYDVKM. The CDR3 is made up of 14 amino acids. CDR3 sequence (DNA): TGTGCCAGCAGTTTCTACAGTTCTAACTATGGCTACACCTTC. Its translation is CASSFYSSNYGYTF.

The V call is TRBV6-1, the J call TRBJ2-1, with TRBD2 identical over 7 bases. Germline CDR1 MNHNS, CDR2 SASEGT. The CDR3 runs 15 residues. After removal of 2 bases from V and 1 base from J, the junction contained 2 bases not matched to a gene. The CDR3 reads CASSEMRGSYNEQFF. The CDR3 DNA reads as TGTGCCAGCAGTGAAATGCGGGGGTCCTACAATGAGCAGTTCTTC.

This chain connects TRBV9 to TRBJ1-1, with D possibly TRBD1 on 5 matching bases. In germline, CDR1 is SGDLS, CDR2 YYNGEE. V lost 3 bases to trimming and J lost 0 bases, with 12 bases between them. CDR3 length: 15 amino acids. CDR3 loop: CASSAGGELNTEAFF. Written as DNA, the CDR3 is TGTGCCAGCAGCGCGGGGGGGGAGTTGAACACTGAAGCTTTCTTT.

This clone was observed a few times. The chain couples TRBV15 to TRBJ2-7, with D unclear. CDR1 LNHNV and CDR2 YYDKDF come from the germline V gene (reference sequence). V lost 0 bases, J lost 4 bases, and 7 bases lay in between. This CDR3 contains 13 residues. CDR3 amino acids: CATSRDPGYEQYF. The CDR3, as DNA: TGTGCCACCAGCAGAGATCCCGGGTACGAGCAGTACTTC.

This clone turned up a few times. The chain uses TRBV27 and TRBJ2-3, with D tentatively TRBD1 (6 bases). This CDR3 is built from 13 residues. Germline lookup yields CDR1 MNHEY and CDR2 SMNVEV (reference sequence). Trimming pared 5 bases from V and 5 bases from J, leaving 11 bases between. As DNA, the CDR3 is TGTGCCAGCAGTCCCCGACAGGTAGATACGCAGTATTTT. Translation gives CASSPRQVDTQYF.

This clone was observed a few times. The chain couples TRBV5-1 to TRBJ1-1; D is unclear. Germline V CDR1 and CDR2: SGHRS, YFSETQ. The CDR3 extends over 15 amino acids. Trimming stripped 0 bases from V and 1 base from J, with 10 bases between. DNA for the CDR3: TGCGCCAGCAGCTTGGAGGCTCTTCGGAACACTGAAGCTTTCTTT. Its translation is CASSLEALRNTEAFF. The complete variable domain, with remaining parts taken from reference TRBV5-1 and TRBJ1-1, reads KAGVTQTPRYLIKTRGQQVTLSCSPISGHRSVSWYQQTPGQGLQFLFEYFSETQRNKGNFPGRFSGRQFSNSRSEMNVSTLELGDSALYLCASSLEALRNTEAFFGQGTRLTVV.

The V call is TRBV5-1, the J call TRBJ2-6, with a tentative D call TRBD1 (6 bases). CDR1 and CDR2 from the germline V gene are SGHRS and YFSETQ. The CDR3 length is 17 residues. Trimming removed 3 bases at V and 0 bases at J, with 13 bases between. DNA of the CDR3: TGCGCCAGCAGCTGGCAGGGGACCGCCTCTGGGGCCAACGTCCTGACTTTC. Residues: CASSWQGTASGANVLTF. The full variable domain, rest sourced from reference TRBV5-1 and TRBJ2-6, is KAGVTQTPRYLIKTRGQQVTLSCSPISGHRSVSWYQQTPGQGLQFLFEYFSETQRNKGNFPGRFSGRQFSNSRSEMNVSTLELGDSALYLCASSWQGTASGANVLTFGAGSRLTVL.

This clone was counted between two and nine times. V usage is TRBV28 and J usage is TRBJ2-2, with 12 bases aligning to TRBD2. The CDR3 extends over 16 amino acids. Per the germline V gene, CDR1 is MDHEN and CDR2 is SYDVKM. The ends lost 7 bases at V and 0 bases at J; junction bases unmatched: 3. The CDR3 here is CASKASGGANTGELFF. CDR3 nucleotide sequence: TGTGCCAGCAAAGCTAGCGGGGGGGCGAACACCGGGGAGCTGTTTTTT.

In DNA, the CDR3 is TGTGCCAGCAGCCCGTGGACAGGTTATGGCTACACCTTC. Translating it yields CASSPWTGYGYTF. The chain recombines TRBV7-8 with TRBJ1-2; 7 bases are a match to TRBD1. The trim removed 5 bases at V and 5 bases at J, leaving 5 bases unmatched. The CDR3 is 13 amino acids. CDR1 and CDR2 from the germline V gene are SGHVS and FQNEAQ.

This chain joins TRBV7-9 and TRBJ1-1; D gene unclear. Trimming removed 1 base from V and 10 bases from J, with 10 bases in between. The CDR3 runs 12 residues. In germline, CDR1 is SEHNR, CDR2 FQNEAQ (reference sequence). This chain's CDR3 is CASSLEPSGAFF. CDR3 DNA: TGTGCCAGCAGCTTAGAGCCCTCGGGAGCTTTCTTT. The full variable domain, its missing parts supplied by reference TRBV7-9 and TRBJ1-1, is DTGVSQNPRHKITKRGQNVTFRCDPISEHNRLYWYRQTLGQGPEFLTYFQNEAQLEKSRLLSDRFSAERPKGSFSTLEIQRTEQGDSAMYLCASSLEPSGAFFGQGTRLTVV.

J is TRBJ1-3 and V is TRBV6-5, with D possibly TRBD1 on 5 matching bases. Trimming shortened V by 4 bases and J by 2 bases, and 12 bases separated the two germline ends. The CDR3 spans 15 residues. Germline CDR1 reads MNHEY; CDR2 reads SVGAGI. CDR3 residues: CASSSPGRAGNTIYF. CDR3 in DNA: TGTGCCAGCAGTTCCCCCGGCAGGGCTGGAAACACCATATATTTT.

This clone has more than one count but fewer than ten. This chain joins TRBV5-1 and TRBJ2-4, with 7 bases identical to TRBD1. V shed 3 bases, J shed 7 bases, and the junction held 4 bases outside the gene matches. The CDR3 contains 13 residues. The germline V gene encodes CDR1 SGHRS and CDR2 YFSETQ. CDR3 amino acids: CASSYRDSNIQYF. CDR3 coding DNA: TGCGCCAGCAGCTACCGGGACAGTAACATTCAGTACTTC. The full variable domain, rest sourced from reference TRBV5-1 and TRBJ2-4, is KAGVTQTPRYLIKTRGQQVTLSCSPISGHRSVSWYQQTPGQGLQFLFEYFSETQRNKGNFPGRFSGRQFSNSRSEMNVSTLELGDSALYLCASSYRDSNIQYFGAGTRLSVL.

The J gene is TRBJ2-7, the V gene TRBV27; 12 positions agree with TRBD1. Losses at the gene ends were 0 bases for V and 4 bases for J; bases not matched to a gene: 13. This CDR3 contains 19 residues. In germline, CDR1 is MNHEY, CDR2 SMNVEV (reference sequence). The CDR3: CASSLSTGGPGQGAYEQYF. The CDR3 DNA sequence: TGTGCCAGCAGTTTATCGACAGGGGGCCCGGGACAGGGGGCTTACGAGCAGTACTTC.

This clone showed up just once. The chain couples TRBV27 to TRBJ1-4; no clear D. Germline V lookup: CDR1 MNHEY, CDR2 SMNVEV (reference sequence). Trimming stripped 11 bases from V and 4 bases from J, with 20 bases between. The CDR3 runs 15 residues. CDR3 in amino acids: CAARAFAAGNEKLFF. CDR3 nucleotide sequence: TGTGCCGCGAGGGCCTTCGCAGCGGGTAATGAAAAACTGTTTTTT.

The gene calls are TRBV2 and TRBJ2-3, with TRBD1 matching over 8 bases. Germline assignment: CDR1 SNHLY and CDR2 FYNNEI. With 4 bases clipped from V and 5 bases from J, the junction kept 5 bases outside the gene matches. The CDR3 is 14 residues long. CDR3 amino acids: CASSGQGRRDTQYF. CDR3 DNA: TGTGCCAGCAGTGGACAGGGGCGCAGAGATACGCAGTATTTT.

CDR3 sequence reads: CASSQDYNSSYNEQFF. CDR3 sequence (DNA): TGCGCCAGCAGCCAAGATTATAACAGCTCCTACAATGAGCAGTTCTTC. This chain links TRBV4-3 with TRBJ2-1, with unresolved D. Per germline, CDR1 LGHNA and CDR2 YSLEER. V lost 0 bases, J lost 0 bases, and 9 bases lay in between. CDR3 length: 16 residues.

The CDR3 is CASSLAGSGYTEAFF. The DNA of the CDR3 is TGTGCCAGCAGCTTGGCCGGGTCGGGGTACACTGAAGCTTTCTTT. The chain couples TRBV5-5 to TRBJ1-1, with D unclear. Germline lookup yields CDR1 SGHKS and CDR2 YYEKEE (reference sequence). The CDR3 is 15 residues long. The V gene lost 0 bases and the J gene lost 3 bases, with 12 bases spanning the gap. Full variable domain (missing parts from reference TRBV5-5 and TRBJ1-1): DAGVTQSPTHLIKTRGQQVTLRCSPISGHKSVSWYQQVLGQGPQFIFQYYEKEERGRGNFPDRFSARQFPNYSSELNVNALLLGDSALYLCASSLAGSGYTEAFFGQGTRLTVV.